The rows below give T cell receptor beta chains drawn from one sample of a study of cytomegalovirus exposure and HLA in healthy donors. TCRdb's copy holds only in-frame clones and misses some; the assay was immunoSEQ multiplex PCR. This table holds around 200,000 clones, over 70% found once. The sequencing input was PBMCs. The receptor set was obtained from a man in his fifties or sixties in good health and CMV-seronegative. Both conserved end residues are part of each CDR3. D genes are given only for firm matches. Some rows mark clone size as missing; the rest say once, few, many or name a class of expanded clone.

j_call | v_call | d_call | clone_size | cdr3_aa | cdr3_nt
TRBJ2-7 | TRBV7-2 | TRBD2 | - | CASSDTQRGGVDEQYF | TGTGCCAGCAGCGATACCCAGCGGGGGGGCGTTGACGAGCAGTACTTC
TRBJ2-7 | TRBV7-9 | - | - | CASSLGDLEQYF | TGTGCCAGCAGCTTGGGAGACCTTGAGCAGTACTTC
TRBJ1-1 | TRBV7-9 | TRBD1 | few | CASRRDREATEAFF | TGTGCCAGCAGACGTGACAGGGAGGCGACTGAAGCTTTCTTT
TRBJ1-1 | TRBV7-6 | TRBD1 | - | CASSFNRDRERSEAFF | TGTGCCAGCAGCTTCAACCGGGACAGGGAAAGGAGTGAAGCTTTCTTT
TRBJ1-1 | TRBV6-5 | - | - | CASSPHPGNTEAFF | TGTGCCAGCAGTCCTCACCCGGGGAACACTGAAGCTTTCTTT
TRBJ2-1 | TRBV10-3 | TRBD2 | once | CAISDSSGGALNEQFF | TGTGCCATCAGTGACTCTAGCGGGGGGGCTTTGAATGAGCAGTTCTTC
TRBJ2-7 | TRBV7-2 | TRBD2 | - | CASSPQGLAGSYEQYF | TGTGCCAGCAGCCCCCAGGGACTAGCGGGGTCCTACGAGCAGTACTTC
TRBJ1-3 | TRBV7-9 | - | - | CASSLSRQDPGGNTIYF | TGTGCCAGCAGCTTATCCCGACAGGACCCGGGGGGAAACACCATATATTTT
TRBJ2-7 | TRBV27 | TRBD2 | few | CASSSRLAALYEQYF | TGTGCCAGCAGTTCCAGACTAGCGGCCCTCTACGAGCAGTACTTC
TRBJ2-2 | TRBV6-4 | - | - | CASSDSINRLRTGELFF | TGTGCCAGCAGTGACTCGATTAACAGGCTTAGGACCGGGGAGCTGTTTTTT
TRBJ1-3 | TRBV7-9 | - | - | CSSSLYSGNTIYF | TGTTCCAGCAGCCTCTACTCTGGAAACACCATATATTTT
TRBJ1-3 | TRBV6-1 | - | - | CASVTVSGNTIYF | TGTGCCAGCGTCACAGTCTCTGGAAACACCATATATTTT
TRBJ2-7 | TRBV5-5 | TRBD2 | few | CASSLGLAGLPPPYEQYF | TGTGCCAGCAGCTTGGGACTAGCGGGGTTGCCCCCTCCCTACGAGCAGTACTTC
TRBJ2-7 | TRBV4-1 | TRBD2 | - | CASSQTSGGAYEQYF | TGCGCCAGCAGCCAGACTAGCGGGGGGGCCTACGAGCAGTACTTC
TRBJ1-6 | TRBV5-1 | - | - | CASSLSNSPLHF | TGCGCCAGCAGCTTAAGCAATTCACCCCTCCACTTT
TRBJ2-2 | TRBV9 | TRBD2 | - | CASSSGLAGGELFF | TGTGCCAGCAGCTCGGGACTAGCTGGCGGGGAGCTGTTTTTT
TRBJ2-3 | TRBV4-2 | TRBD2 | - | CASSQVDGGVSQWVQYF | TGTGCCAGCAGCCAAGTCGACGGGGGGGTGTCACAGTGGGTGCAGTATTTT
TRBJ1-3 | TRBV30 | - | - | CAAISGNTIYF | TGTGCTGCTATCTCAGGAAACACCATATATTTT
TRBJ2-3 | TRBV11-3 | - | once | CASSLGTSTDTQYF | TGTGCCAGCAGCTTAGGGACAAGCACAGATACGCAGTATTTT
TRBJ1-1 | TRBV2 | - | few | CASGGVGSGTEAFF | TGTGCCAGCGGGGGCGTCGGGTCGGGCACTGAAGCTTTCTTT
TRBJ1-1 | TRBV6-5 | TRBD1 | few | CASSYPGTARAFF | TGTGCCAGCAGTTACCCCGGGACAGCGCGAGCTTTCTTT
TRBJ1-2 | TRBV19 | TRBD1 | - | CACRPGQALYGYTF | TGTGCCTGCAGACCGGGACAGGCCCTGTACGGCTACACCTTC
TRBJ1-5 | TRBV9 | - | - | CASSTTGLSNQPQHF | TGTGCCAGCAGCACCACAGGGCTTAGCAATCAGCCCCAGCATTTT
TRBJ2-3 | TRBV18 | - | - | CASSREVFTDTQYF | TGTGCCAGCTCACGGGAGGTTTTCACAGATACGCAGTATTTT
TRBJ2-1 | TRBV29-1 | TRBD2 | - | CSFPGGRRQFF | TGCAGCTTTCCGGGGGGGCGTCGGCAGTTCTTC
TRBJ2-3 | TRBV5-1 | TRBD1 | - | CASSGAGTGITDTQYF | TGCGCCAGCAGCGGCGCGGGGACAGGGATTACAGATACGCAGTATTTT
TRBJ1-2 | TRBV4-3 | - | - | CASSLTGGPRGYTF | TGCGCCAGCAGCCTCACCGGAGGGCCTAGAGGCTACACCTTC
TRBJ2-5 | TRBV7-2 | TRBD2 | once | CASRSPGLAGDVRKTQYF | TGTGCCAGCAGATCCCCGGGACTAGCGGGGGATGTACGCAAGACCCAGTACTTC
TRBJ1-2 | TRBV19 | - | once | CASSIDRRVSEGYTF | TGTGCCAGTAGTATAGATCGACGGGTATCTGAGGGCTACACCTTC
TRBJ1-1 | TRBV5-6 | TRBD1 | - | CASSRGQVNTEAFF | TGTGCCAGCAGCCGGGGACAGGTGAACACTGAAGCTTTCTTT
TRBJ2-5 | TRBV9 | TRBD1 | few | CASSVGGTERQTQYF | TGTGCCAGCAGCGTAGGTGGGACAGAAAGACAGACCCAGTACTTC
TRBJ1-1 | TRBV5-1 | - | - | CASSLRESGGAEAFF | TGCGCCAGCAGCTTGAGGGAGTCGGGTGGCGCTGAAGCTTTCTTT
TRBJ2-6 | TRBV5-6 | - | - | CASSLLRDSGANVLTF | TGTGCCAGCAGCCTACTACGGGACTCTGGGGCCAACGTCCTGACTTTC
TRBJ1-4 | TRBV14 | - | - | CASSQGGSNEKLFF | TGTGCCAGCAGCCAAGGAGGTTCTAATGAAAAACTGTTTTTT
TRBJ1-2 | TRBV27 | TRBD1 | - | CASSFSGTGLYGYTF | TGTGCCAGCAGTTTCTCCGGGACAGGTCTATATGGCTACACCTTC
TRBJ2-7 | TRBV7-2 | - | - | CASSSSLASYEQYF | TGTGCCAGCAGCTCCTCCTTGGCCTCCTACGAGCAGTACTTC
TRBJ2-5 | TRBV11-2 | - | - | CASSLGRGGQETQYF | TGTGCCAGCAGCTTAGGGAGGGGGGGGCAAGAGACCCAGTACTTC
TRBJ2-1 | TRBV5-1 | - | - | CASSFGYRGSYNEQFF | TGCGCCAGCAGCTTTGGATATCGGGGGTCCTACAATGAGCAGTTCTTC
TRBJ1-3 | TRBV4-2 | - | - | CASSQEQGNSNTIYF | TGTGCCAGCAGCCAAGAGCAGGGTAACTCTAACACCATATATTTT
TRBJ2-7 | TRBV6-5 | TRBD2 | - | CASSPGLAVPYEQYF | TGTGCCAGCAGCCCGGGACTAGCGGTCCCCTACGAGCAGTACTTC
TRBJ2-2 | TRBV7-9 | - | - | CASSDYEAMSGELFF | TGTGCCAGCAGTGACTACGAAGCGATGTCCGGGGAGCTGTTTTTT
TRBJ2-7 | TRBV9 | TRBD2 | - | CASSVFGTSAGEQYF | TGTGCCAGCAGCGTATTTGGGACTAGTGCTGGCGAGCAGTACTTC
TRBJ2-2 | TRBV7-2 | TRBD2 | - | CASGRPSGRSGELFF | TGTGCCAGCGGACGACCTAGCGGGAGGAGCGGGGAGCTGTTTTTT
TRBJ2-6 | TRBV21-1 | - | few | CASSKGGNHFSGANVLTF | TGTGCCAGCAGCAAAGGAGGGAACCATTTCTCTGGGGCCAACGTCCTGACTTTC